Below are 6 T cell receptor beta chains sequenced from a single sample in a study of high-grade serous ovarian cancer treatment subgroups. Profiling relied on immunoSEQ multiplex PCR, and the TCRdb table lists in-frame clones only, not all of them. The data contain about 33,000 clones, roughly 83% of them singletons. The tumor samples were collected prior to definitive surgery or chemotherapy. Sequencing was performed on tumor tissue. Every receptor here comes from a human donor with high-grade serous ovarian cancer.

The CDR3 bases are TGTGCCAGCAGCCCTAAGGGGCTTCCCTTAAGCACTGAAGCTTTCTTT. Translating gives CASSPKGLPLSTEAFF. V usage is TRBV7-8 and J usage is TRBJ1-1; perhaps TRBD1 as D (5 bases). The CDR3 runs to 16 residues. Germline values: CDR1 SGHVS, CDR2 FQNEAQ. V gave up 5 bases and J gave up 4 bases, with 20 bases separating them.

In this sample, this clone turned up a few times. The chain carries TRBV6-5 and TRBJ1-2; tentative D call: TRBD1 (5 bases). This CDR3 region has 14 residues. Per germline, CDR1 MNHEY and CDR2 SVGAGI. Trimming cost V 6 bases and J 4 bases, with 15 bases left between them. DNA of the CDR3: TGTGCCAGCAGGCACGGGACGGCCTCCTATGGCTACACCTTC. It translates to CASRHGTASYGYTF.

The V and J genes are TRBV27 and TRBJ2-7, with D unresolved. CDR3 length: 12 residues. Deletions cut 4 bases from V and 1 base from J, with 5 bases between. CDR1 and CDR2 from the germline V gene are MNHEY and SMNVEV (reference sequence). As DNA, the CDR3 is TGTGCCAGCAGTTCACCTTCCTACGAGCAGTACTTC. This encodes CASSSPSYEQYF.

The V gene is TRBV29-1, the J gene TRBJ2-5; TRBD2 might be the D (6 bases). V lost 1 base to trimming and J lost 4 bases, with 10 bases between them. Germline CDR1 reads SQVTM; CDR2 reads ANQGSEA. There are 13 residues in the CDR3. The CDR3 here is CSVEAPSVETQYF. The DNA for the CDR3 is TGCAGCGTTGAAGCCCCTAGCGTAGAGACCCAGTACTTC.

The CDR3: CASSQRVGQNNQPQHF. The CDR3 nucleotides read TGCGCCAGCAGCCAAAGAGTGGGTCAGAACAATCAGCCCCAGCATTTT. The rearrangement links TRBV4-1 to TRBJ1-5; D unclear. This CDR3 contains 16 residues. V shed 2 bases and J shed 3 bases, with 14 bases lying between them. CDR1 and CDR2 (germline): MGHRA, YSYEKL.

The gene calls are TRBV10-3 and TRBJ2-7; 7 bases match TRBD2. Germline V gene sequence: CDR1 ENHRY, CDR2 SYGVKD. Trimming at V came to 8 bases and at J to 0 bases, leaving 16 bases not matched to a gene. This CDR3 has 17 amino acids. Here the CDR3 reads CAISGGRSTGVSYEQYF. CDR3 DNA sequence: TGTGCCATCTCGGGGGGAAGGAGTACGGGTGTCTCCTACGAGCAGTACTTC.